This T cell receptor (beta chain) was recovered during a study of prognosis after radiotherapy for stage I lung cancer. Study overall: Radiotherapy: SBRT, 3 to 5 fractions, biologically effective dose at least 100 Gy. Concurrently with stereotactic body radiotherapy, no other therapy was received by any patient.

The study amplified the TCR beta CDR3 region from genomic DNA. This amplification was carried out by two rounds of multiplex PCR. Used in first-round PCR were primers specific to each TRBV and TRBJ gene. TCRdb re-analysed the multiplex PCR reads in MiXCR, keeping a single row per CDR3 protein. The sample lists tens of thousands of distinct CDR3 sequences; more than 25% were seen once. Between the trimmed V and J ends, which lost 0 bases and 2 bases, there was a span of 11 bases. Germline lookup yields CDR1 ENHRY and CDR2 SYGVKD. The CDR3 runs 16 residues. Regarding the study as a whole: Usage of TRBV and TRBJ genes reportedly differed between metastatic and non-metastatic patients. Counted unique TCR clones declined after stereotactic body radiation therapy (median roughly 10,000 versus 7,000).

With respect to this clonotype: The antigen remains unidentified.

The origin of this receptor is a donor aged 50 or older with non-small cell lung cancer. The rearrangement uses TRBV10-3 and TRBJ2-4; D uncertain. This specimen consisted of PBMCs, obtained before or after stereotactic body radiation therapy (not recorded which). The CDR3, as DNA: TGTGCCATCAGTGAGTCCTTGGGGTTGCCCAAAAACATTCAGTACTTC. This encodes CAISESLGLPKNIQYF.